A selection of T cell receptor beta chains follows, all from one sample in a study of breast tumors, draining lymph nodes, adjacent tissues. TCRdb re-analysed the multiplex PCR reads in MiXCR, keeping a single row per CDR3 protein. The table records roughly 130,000 distinct CDR3 sequences, just under 20% of them present only once. Sequenced material: axillary lymph node tissue. Receptors originate from a female donor with breast cancer. Some clones in this sample may be carry-over from other donors' samples. CDR3s include the opening cysteine and the closing phenylalanine or tryptophan. The D gene is left open where the match is weak. Some rows have no size entry. The others give once, few or many, or a class for an expanded clone.

CDR3aa: CASQGRVSGNTIYF
CDR3nt: TGTGCCAGCCAGGGCAGGGTAAGTGGAAACACCATATATTTT
abundance: .
v_gene: TRBV5-8
d_gene: .
j_gene: TRBJ1-3

CDR3aa: CSARSRSEQFF
CDR3nt: TGCAGTGCCAGGTCCCGGAGTGAGCAGTTCTTC
abundance: many
v_gene: TRBV20-1
d_gene: .
j_gene: TRBJ2-1

CDR3aa: CASSGGGSAKNIQYF
CDR3nt: TGTGCCAGCAGCGGAGGGGGTAGCGCCAAAAACATTCAGTACTTC
abundance: .
v_gene: TRBV13
d_gene: .
j_gene: TRBJ2-4

CDR3aa: CSARGPSGIDEQYF
CDR3nt: TGCAGTGCTAGGGGCCCTAGCGGGATCGACGAGCAGTACTTC
abundance: many
v_gene: TRBV20-1
d_gene: TRBD2
j_gene: TRBJ2-7

CDR3aa: CASSQGRQVTDTQYF
CDR3nt: TGTGCCAGCAGCCAAGGGCGGCAGGTCACAGATACGCAGTATTTT
abundance: few
v_gene: TRBV3-1
d_gene: .
j_gene: TRBJ2-3

CDR3aa: CASNGGVRRYPRHF
CDR3nt: TGTGCCAGCAATGGTGGTGTCCGGAGATATCCCCGGCATTTT
abundance: .
v_gene: TRBV28
d_gene: .
j_gene: TRBJ1-5

CDR3aa: CASSLRLSNTGELFF
CDR3nt: TGCGCCAGCAGCTTGAGACTCTCGAACACCGGGGAGCTGTTTTTT
abundance: many
v_gene: TRBV5-1
d_gene: .
j_gene: TRBJ2-2

CDR3aa: CASSGNRGNQPQHF
CDR3nt: TGTGCCAGCAGTGGGAACAGGGGGAATCAGCCCCAGCATTTT
abundance: many
v_gene: TRBV2
d_gene: TRBD1
j_gene: TRBJ1-5

CDR3aa: CSASRAGAYDNEQFF
CDR3nt: TGCAGTGCTAGCCGAGCGGGGGCCTACGACAATGAGCAGTTCTTC
abundance: many
v_gene: TRBV20-1
d_gene: TRBD2
j_gene: TRBJ2-1

CDR3aa: CASSKVGLSYNEQFF
CDR3nt: TGTGCCAGTAGTAAGGTTGGGTTGTCCTACAATGAGCAGTTCTTC
abundance: many
v_gene: TRBV19
d_gene: .
j_gene: TRBJ2-1

CDR3aa: CASSGQKREKPYEQYF
CDR3nt: TGTGCCAGCAGCGGCCAGAAGCGGGAGAAACCCTACGAGCAGTACTTC
abundance: many
v_gene: TRBV7-9
d_gene: TRBD2
j_gene: TRBJ2-7

CDR3aa: CASSTGSGENSPLHF
CDR3nt: TGTGCCAGCAGTACGGGGTCCGGGGAGAACTCACCCCTCCACTTT
abundance: many
v_gene: TRBV3-1
d_gene: .
j_gene: TRBJ1-6

CDR3aa: CASSPWDRGNEQYF
CDR3nt: TGTGCCAGCAGTCCATGGGACAGGGGGAACGAGCAGTACTTC
abundance: many
v_gene: TRBV6-5
d_gene: TRBD1
j_gene: TRBJ2-7

CDR3aa: CASSFNRQDPGDTQYF
CDR3nt: TGTGCCAGCAGCTTCAACCGACAGGACCCGGGAGATACGCAGTATTTT
abundance: .
v_gene: TRBV11-2
d_gene: .
j_gene: TRBJ2-3

CDR3aa: CASSLHGGTDTQYF
CDR3nt: TGTGCCAGCAGCTTACATGGGGGCACAGATACGCAGTATTTT
abundance: few
v_gene: TRBV11-3
d_gene: .
j_gene: TRBJ2-3

CDR3aa: CASRSGTYPYEQYF
CDR3nt: TGTGCCAGCAGATCCGGGACGTACCCCTACGAGCAGTACTTC
abundance: many
v_gene: TRBV5-4
d_gene: .
j_gene: TRBJ2-7

CDR3aa: CASRTGSTQYF
CDR3nt: TGTGCCAGCAGGACTGGAAGTACGCAGTATTTT
abundance: many
v_gene: TRBV6-4
d_gene: .
j_gene: TRBJ2-3

CDR3aa: CSARGGGSNYGYTF
CDR3nt: TGCAGTGCTAGAGGGGGAGGGAGTAACTATGGCTACACCTTC
abundance: many
v_gene: TRBV20-1
d_gene: .
j_gene: TRBJ1-2

CDR3aa: CASSQSGYQPQHF
CDR3nt: TGTGCCAGCTCACAATCAGGTTATCAGCCCCAGCATTTT
abundance: many
v_gene: TRBV18
d_gene: .
j_gene: TRBJ1-5

CDR3aa: CATSDNTGTGGNEKLFF
CDR3nt: TGTGCCACCAGTGATAATACTGGGACAGGAGGAAATGAAAAACTGTTTTTT
abundance: many
v_gene: TRBV24-1
d_gene: TRBD1
j_gene: TRBJ1-4

CDR3aa: CAWYGPGTFYNEQFF
CDR3nt: TGTGCCTGGTATGGACCTGGTACTTTCTACAATGAGCAGTTCTTC
abundance: few
v_gene: TRBV30
d_gene: .
j_gene: TRBJ2-1

CDR3aa: CASSVTQGAAYTQYF
CDR3nt: TGTGCCAGCAGCGTGACTCAGGGGGCGGCGTATACGCAGTATTTT
abundance: many
v_gene: TRBV9
d_gene: TRBD1
j_gene: TRBJ2-3

CDR3aa: CSVVPGAKNIQYF
CDR3nt: TGCAGCGTTGTGCCCGGGGCCAAAAACATTCAGTACTTC
abundance: few
v_gene: TRBV29-1
d_gene: .
j_gene: TRBJ2-4

CDR3aa: CASSQDNTGDQPQHF
CDR3nt: TGTGCCAGCAGCCAAGATAACACAGGTGATCAGCCCCAGCATTTT
abundance: .
v_gene: TRBV4-2
d_gene: .
j_gene: TRBJ1-5

CDR3aa: CASSESVKDEKLFF
CDR3nt: TGCGCCAGCAGTGAGTCGGTCAAGGATGAAAAACTGTTTTTT
abundance: many
v_gene: TRBV10-1
d_gene: .
j_gene: TRBJ1-4

CDR3aa: CASRTRLSYGYTF
CDR3nt: TGTGCCAGCAGAACAAGACTAAGCTATGGCTACACCTTC
abundance: many
v_gene: TRBV6-2/TRBV6-3
d_gene: .
j_gene: TRBJ1-2

CDR3aa: CASSLDSGSFNEQFF
CDR3nt: TGTGCCAGCAGCTTAGATAGCGGGAGCTTCAATGAGCAGTTCTTC
abundance: many
v_gene: TRBV7-2
d_gene: TRBD2
j_gene: TRBJ2-1

CDR3aa: CASSLPDSGVGKLFF
CDR3nt: TGTGCCAGCAGCTTGCCGGACAGCGGCGTCGGAAAACTGTTTTTT
abundance: many
v_gene: TRBV11-2
d_gene: .
j_gene: TRBJ1-4

CDR3aa: CASSRLAGGLGEQFF
CDR3nt: TGTGCCAGCAGCCGATTAGCGGGAGGGCTGGGTGAGCAGTTCTTC
abundance: many
v_gene: TRBV3-1
d_gene: TRBD2
j_gene: TRBJ2-1

CDR3aa: CASSRRVRRDTARYTETQYF
CDR3nt: TGTGCCAGTAGTCGCCGGGTTAGGCGGGACACAGCTCGCTACACAGAGACCCAGTACTTC
abundance: many
v_gene: TRBV19
d_gene: .
j_gene: TRBJ2-5

CDR3aa: CASSQGQAPQETQYF
CDR3nt: TGCGCCAGCAGCCAAGGGCAGGCCCCCCAAGAGACCCAGTACTTC
abundance: many
v_gene: TRBV4-1
d_gene: .
j_gene: TRBJ2-5

CDR3aa: CSARDLVGETQYF
CDR3nt: TGCAGTGCTAGAGATTTGGTGGGGGAGACCCAGTACTTC
abundance: many
v_gene: TRBV20-1
d_gene: .
j_gene: TRBJ2-5

CDR3aa: CASSLEDRVNSPLHF
CDR3nt: TGTGCCAGCAGTTTAGAAGACAGGGTAAATTCACCCCTCCACTTT
abundance: many
v_gene: TRBV12-3/TRBV12-4
d_gene: TRBD1
j_gene: TRBJ1-6

CDR3aa: CASSFGTGYSYTF
CDR3nt: TGTGCCAGCAGTTTCGGGACAGGCTATAGCTACACCTTC
abundance: .
v_gene: TRBV27
d_gene: TRBD1
j_gene: TRBJ1-2

CDR3aa: CASSPTGTAYNEQFF
CDR3nt: TGTGCCAGCAGCCCAACCGGGACCGCTTACAATGAGCAGTTCTTC
abundance: many
v_gene: TRBV12-3/TRBV12-4
d_gene: .
j_gene: TRBJ2-1

CDR3aa: CSAPRLAGLQETQYF
CDR3nt: TGCAGTGCGCCGAGACTAGCGGGCCTCCAAGAGACCCAGTACTTC
abundance: many
v_gene: TRBV20-1
d_gene: TRBD2
j_gene: TRBJ2-5

CDR3aa: CASIGPGTGNNEQFF
CDR3nt: TGTGCCAGTATAGGCCCCGGGACAGGTAACAATGAGCAGTTCTTC
abundance: many
v_gene: TRBV19
d_gene: TRBD1
j_gene: TRBJ2-1

CDR3aa: CASSRRVGLDSPLHF
CDR3nt: TGCGCCAGCAGCCGGCGGGTAGGGTTGGATTCACCCCTCCACTTT
abundance: many
v_gene: TRBV4-1
d_gene: .
j_gene: TRBJ1-6

CDR3aa: CASSEVSSGGYTF
CDR3nt: TGTGCCAGCAGTGAAGTTTCTTCAGGAGGCTACACCTTC
abundance: many
v_gene: TRBV6-1
d_gene: .
j_gene: TRBJ1-2

CDR3aa: CASSDLGGRSYNEQFF
CDR3nt: TGTGCCAGCAGTGACCTCGGCGGCCGCTCCTACAATGAGCAGTTCTTC
abundance: many
v_gene: TRBV6-4
d_gene: .
j_gene: TRBJ2-1

CDR3aa: CSVEGQEGQPQHF
CDR3nt: TGCAGCGTTGAGGGACAGGAAGGTCAGCCCCAGCATTTT
abundance: many
v_gene: TRBV29-1
d_gene: TRBD1
j_gene: TRBJ1-5

CDR3aa: CSASRGYTDGYTF
CDR3nt: TGCAGTGCTAGCCGAGGGTATACGGACGGCTACACCTTC
abundance: many
v_gene: TRBV20-1
d_gene: .
j_gene: TRBJ1-2

CDR3aa: CAISSGLVTDTQYF
CDR3nt: TGTGCCATCAGTTCCGGACTAGTCACAGATACGCAGTATTTT
abundance: many
v_gene: TRBV10-3
d_gene: TRBD2
j_gene: TRBJ2-3

CDR3aa: CASRGTSGSTDTQYF
CDR3nt: TGTGCCAGCAGGGGGACTAGCGGGAGCACAGATACGCAGTATTTT
abundance: many
v_gene: TRBV2
d_gene: TRBD2
j_gene: TRBJ2-3

CDR3aa: CSARGGRFIDTQYF
CDR3nt: TGCAGTGCTAGGGGCGGGAGATTTATAGATACGCAGTATTTT
abundance: many
v_gene: TRBV20-1
d_gene: TRBD2
j_gene: TRBJ2-3

CDR3aa: CASSLVVSFSNEQFF
CDR3nt: TGTGCCAGCAGTTTAGTAGTTAGCTTTTCCAATGAGCAGTTCTTC
abundance: many
v_gene: TRBV12-3/TRBV12-4
d_gene: .
j_gene: TRBJ2-1

CDR3aa: CASRTGLAGRFPYEQYF
CDR3nt: TGTGCCAGCAGGACGGGACTAGCGGGAAGATTTCCCTACGAGCAGTACTTC
abundance: many
v_gene: TRBV6-1
d_gene: TRBD2
j_gene: TRBJ2-7

CDR3aa: CASRSGTGFGYTF
CDR3nt: TGTGCCAGCAGGTCCGGGACAGGGTTCGGCTACACCTTC
abundance: many
v_gene: TRBV7-2
d_gene: TRBD1
j_gene: TRBJ1-2

CDR3aa: CSARTGGETIGELFF
CDR3nt: TGCAGTGCTAGAACTGGCGGGGAAACGATCGGGGAGCTGTTTTTT
abundance: .
v_gene: TRBV20-1
d_gene: .
j_gene: TRBJ2-2

CDR3aa: CSVEQNRGRNEQFF
CDR3nt: TGCAGCGTAGAGCAGAACAGGGGGCGGAATGAGCAGTTCTTC
abundance: many
v_gene: TRBV29-1
d_gene: TRBD1
j_gene: TRBJ2-1

CDR3aa: CASSLVAYEQYF
CDR3nt: TGTGCCAGCAGCTTGGTAGCCTACGAGCAGTACTTC
abundance: many
v_gene: TRBV5-6
d_gene: .
j_gene: TRBJ2-7

CDR3aa: CASSPRLITDTQYF
CDR3nt: TGTGCCAGCAGTCCTAGACTGATCACAGATACGCAGTATTTT
abundance: .
v_gene: TRBV27
d_gene: .
j_gene: TRBJ2-3

CDR3aa: CASSQDQFVDLNTGELFF
CDR3nt: TGTGCCAGCAGCCAAGATCAATTTGTAGATTTGAACACCGGGGAGCTGTTTTTT
abundance: .
v_gene: TRBV14
d_gene: .
j_gene: TRBJ2-2

CDR3aa: CATSRDRQGSGNTIYF
CDR3nt: TGTGCCACCAGCAGAGATCGGCAGGGCTCTGGAAACACCATATATTTT
abundance: many
v_gene: TRBV15
d_gene: .
j_gene: TRBJ1-3

CDR3aa: CAWSGGTRETQYF
CDR3nt: TGTGCCTGGAGTGGCGGGACCCGGGAGACCCAGTACTTC
abundance: many
v_gene: TRBV30
d_gene: .
j_gene: TRBJ2-5

CDR3aa: CSVERQRANYGYTF
CDR3nt: TGCAGCGTTGAACGACAGAGAGCTAACTATGGCTACACCTTC
abundance: many
v_gene: TRBV29-1
d_gene: .
j_gene: TRBJ1-2

CDR3aa: CSARAEKNYGYTF
CDR3nt: TGCAGTGCTAGAGCGGAAAAGAACTATGGCTACACCTTC
abundance: many
v_gene: TRBV20-1
d_gene: .
j_gene: TRBJ1-2